The 7 T cell receptor beta chains below come from one sample, sequenced in a study of T cell responses to AZD1222 COVID-19 vaccine. Using immunoSEQ multiplex PCR, the repertoire was profiled, and TCRdb retains in-frame clones only, with some absent. This sample has 150,000 to 200,000 clones; 90% occur once, and the top ten carry approximately 6.2%. Here the sequenced sample was peripheral blood, taken 28 days after the second AZD1222 dose. The receptors here all came from an adult who received the AZD1222 COVID-19 vaccine.

The chain recombines TRBV18 with TRBJ2-7; D is undetermined. Germline CDR1 is KGHSH and CDR2 is LQKENI. The CDR3 has 16 amino acids. Trimming cost V 0 bases and J 0 bases, with 12 bases left between them. DNA for the CDR3: TGTGCCAGCTCACCACCTTCATCCTCGAGCTCCTACGAGCAGTACTTC. As protein: CASSPPSSSSSYEQYF.

The chain combines TRBV27 with TRBJ1-6, with D possibly being TRBD1 (6 bases). CDR1 is MNHEY and CDR2 is SMNVEV in the germline V gene (reference sequence). Trimming left V 5 bases short and J 9 bases short, with 17 bases between. CDR3 length: 15 amino acids. This chain's CDR3 is CASSRGGRSVSPLHF. DNA of the CDR3: TGTGCCAGCAGTCGGGGGGGCAGGTCGGTTTCACCCCTCCACTTT.

The chain joins TRBV5-1 to TRBJ1-2; D remains ambiguous. Trimming took off 0 bases at V and 2 bases at J, with 8 bases between the two ends. Germline V gene data show CDR1 as SGHRS and CDR2 as YFSETQ. CDR3 length: 14 amino acids. The CDR3 region is CASSLGPENYGYTF. CDR3 bases: TGCGCCAGCAGCTTGGGTCCAGAAAACTATGGCTACACCTTC.

The V and J genes are TRBV24-1 and TRBJ1-1; D uncertain. Germline-derived CDR1 and CDR2 are KGHDR and SFDVKD. Trimming pared 7 bases from V and 1 base from J, leaving 9 bases between. The CDR3 length is 13 residues. The CDR3 sequence: CATRAPGNTEAFF. CDR3 bases: TGTGCCACCAGGGCCCCCGGGAACACTGAAGCTTTCTTT.

V is TRBV24-1 and J is TRBJ2-7, with unresolved D. V was trimmed by 3 bases and J by 1 base, leaving 12 bases between them. This CDR3 is 15 amino acids long. Germline assignment: CDR1 KGHDR and CDR2 SFDVKD. CDR3 sequence: CATSDGSRASYEQYF. CDR3 DNA: TGTGCCACCAGTGATGGATCAAGGGCATCCTACGAGCAGTACTTC.

The chain links TRBV12-3 or TRBV12-4 to TRBJ2-1; no reliable D call. This CDR3 comprises 11 residues. The ends were cut back, 5 bases at V and 9 bases at J, with 8 bases in the middle. CDR3: CASSPGREQFF. CDR3 coding DNA: TGTGCCAGCAGTCCTGGGCGTGAGCAGTTCTTC.

This clone was detected ten times or more. The chain combines TRBV5-4 with TRBJ1-6; D not certain. V lost 0 bases, J lost 0 bases, and 10 bases lay in between. CDR3 length: 17 residues. CDR1 and CDR2 from the germline V gene are SGHNT and YYREEE (reference sequence). This CDR3 reads CASSLVGRSSYNSPLHF. DNA of the CDR3: TGTGCCAGCAGCTTGGTCGGCAGGAGCTCCTATAATTCACCCCTCCACTTT.